The 24 T cell receptor beta chains given below trace back to one sample, sequenced in a study of T cells in Graves' hyperthyroidism and ophthalmopathy (dated by TCRdb to the late 2010s). The receptor library was made with multiplex PCR. The instrument given in TCRdb is Illumina HiSeq 2000. TCR beta CDR3 regions were amplified from RNA transcripts. For the first round of RT-PCR on the TCR CDR3, the HTBI primer set was used together with the Qiagen OneStep RT-PCR kit. TCRdb applied fastp at Q25 and MiXCR to the public reads, then kept only in-frame beta chains. Rows are combined by CDR3 protein, so each entry shows the most common genes and DNA. In all, the sample holds over 500,000 distinct CDR3 sequences, and 16% of those were seen once. The ten largest clones take up around 28% of the sample. The sample consisted of blood. These receptor sequences come from a woman aged 25 to 39 with Graves' ophthalmopathy.

The sample holds many counts of this clonotype. The rearrangement uses TRBV7-8 and TRBJ2-5; D is ambiguous. V lost 4 bases and J 4 bases, leaving 22 bases between the germline ends. The CDR3 consists of 17 residues. CDR1 and CDR2 from the germline V gene are SGHVS and FQNEAQ. CDR3 nucleotide sequence: TGTGCCAGCAGCTACCCGCTAGGTTTCGGGTTGGTAGAGACCCAGTACTTC. Its protein is CASSYPLGFGLVETQYF.

This clonotype has only a few counts. The chain combines TRBV7-3 with TRBJ2-1; 13 bases match TRBD2. This CDR3 has 15 residues. Trimming at V came to 5 bases and at J to 4 bases, leaving 2 bases not matched to a gene. Germline CDR1 is SGHTA and CDR2 is FQGTGA. The CDR3 here is CASSVGLAGYNEQFF. In DNA, the CDR3 is TGTGCCAGCAGCGTGGGACTAGCGGGATACAATGAGCAGTTCTTC.

This clonotype showed up many times. V is TRBV7-2 and J is TRBJ1-5; the match to TRBD1 covers 7 bases. This CDR3 contains 16 residues. Germline V gene data show CDR1 as SGHTA and CDR2 as FQGNSA. V shed 1 base, J shed 0 bases, and the junction held 3 bases outside the gene matches. The CDR3 loop is CASSLGRQGSNQPQHF. CDR3 sequence (DNA): TGTGCCAGCAGCTTAGGCCGACAGGGTAGCAATCAGCCCCAGCATTTT.

The chain combines TRBV19 with TRBJ2-7; D gene ambiguous. CDR1 and CDR2 (germline): LNHDA, SQIVND (reference sequence). This CDR3 region has 13 residues. Between the trimmed V and J ends, which lost 6 bases and 4 bases, there was a span of 13 bases. The CDR3 loop is CASSPTLSYEQYF. CDR3 sequence (DNA): TGTGCCAGTAGCCCTACTTTGAGTTACGAGCAGTACTTC.

This clonotype was counted many times. The chain combines TRBV20-1 with TRBJ2-7; 7 nucleotides line up with TRBD1. Trimming at V came to 3 bases and at J to 1 base, leaving 9 bases not matched to a gene. CDR1 is DFQATT, CDR2 SNEGSKA, per germline (reference sequence). The CDR3 has 15 amino acids. CDR3 DNA: TGCAGTGCTAGTTCAGGGACAGATTTATCCTACGAGCAGTACTTC. Its protein is CSASSGTDLSYEQYF.

V and J are TRBV18 and TRBJ2-1; possible D gene TRBD2, 5 bases. Trimming stripped 4 bases from V and 2 bases from J, with 15 bases between. Germline V gene lookup returns CDR1 KGHSH and CDR2 LQKENI. This CDR3 is 16 amino acids long. CDR3 in amino acids: CASSRGPGLPYNEQFF. The CDR3 DNA follows: TGTGCCAGCTCACGGGGTCCCGGACTTCCCTACAATGAGCAGTTCTTC.

This clonotype was detected ten times or more. The gene calls are TRBV28 and TRBJ2-7; 10 nucleotides line up with TRBD2. Germline V gives CDR1 MDHEN, CDR2 SYDVKM. The V segment lost 5 bases and the J segment 5 bases; nucleotides outside the gene matches: 6. CDR3 length: 14 residues. The CDR3 region is CASSVPSGSHEQYF. Here the CDR3 DNA reads TGTGCCAGCAGTGTCCCTAGCGGGAGCCACGAGCAGTACTTC.

This clonotype occurred many times. V usage is TRBV11-2 and J usage is TRBJ2-2, with D perhaps being TRBD1 or TRBD2 (6 bases each). V was trimmed by 0 bases and J by 4 bases, leaving 9 bases between them. CDR3 size: 15 residues. Germline values: CDR1 SGHAT, CDR2 FQNNGV. The CDR3 nucleotides are TGTGCCAGCAGCTTAGAACCGGGGGCCACCGGGGAGCTGTTTTTT. Translating gives CASSLEPGATGELFF.

This clonotype occurred many times. V usage is TRBV7-9 and J usage is TRBJ1-6; 7 bases align to TRBD1. There are 17 residues in the CDR3. V was clipped by 6 bases and J by 6 bases; unmatched bases: 14. CDR1 SEHNR and CDR2 FQNEAQ come from the germline V gene (reference sequence). In DNA form, the CDR3 reads TGTGCCAGCAGTAATTCCGCGTGGGGACAGAGTAATTCACCCCTCCACTTT. Encoded protein: CASSNSAWGQSNSPLHF.

This clonotype showed up many times. Since a much larger clone is just one base distant, this may be a read error. The V gene is TRBV28, the J gene TRBJ2-1; 7 bases are shared with TRBD1. V was clipped by 6 bases and J by 3 bases; unmatched bases: 5. Germline CDR1 reads MDHEN; CDR2 reads SYDVKM. The CDR3 length is 14 residues. CDR3 amino acids: CASSRDSYYNEQFF. In nucleotides, the CDR3 is TGTGCCAGCAGCCGGGACAGCTACTACAATGAGCAGTTCTTC. Combining the CDR3 with reference TRBV28 and TRBJ2-1 gives the whole variable domain DVKVTQSSRYLVKRTGEKVFLECVQDMDHENMFWYRQDPGLGLRLIYFSYDVKMKEKGDIPEGYSVSREKKERFSLILESASTNQTSMYLCASSRDSYYNEQFFGPGTRLTVL.

This clonotype was found a few times. The V gene is TRBV28, the J gene TRBJ1-2; D perhaps matches TRBD1 (6 bases). V was shortened by 1 base and J by 6 bases, with 12 bases between the two germline ends. CDR3 length: 14 residues. Per the germline V gene, CDR1 is MDHEN and CDR2 is SYDVKM. The DNA of the CDR3 is TGTGCCAGCAGTTTATCCCCGGGGGCCAATGGCTACACCTTC. Amino acids: CASSLSPGANGYTF.

There are many counts of this clonotype. V gene TRBV7-3 combines with J gene TRBJ2-7, with TRBD1 matching 8 bases. The V and J ends lost 5 bases and 6 bases, in that order; junction bases with no gene match: 9. Germline CDR1 SGHTA, CDR2 FQGTGA. The CDR3 length is 14 residues. CDR3 in DNA: TGTGCCAGCAGCCCCGGACAGGGATCAGGCGAGCAGTACTTC. Translated, it gives CASSPGQGSGEQYF. Drawing the rest from reference TRBV7-3 and TRBJ2-7, the complete variable domain is GAGVSQTPSNKVTEKGKYVELRCDPISGHTALYWYRQSLGQGPEFLIYFQGTGAADDSGLPNDRFFAVRPEGSVSTLKIQRTERGDSAVYLCASSPGQGSGEQYFGPGTRLTVT.

This clonotype was recorded many times. V gene TRBV6-1 combines with J gene TRBJ1-5; D not resolved. The length of the CDR3 is 15 residues. Germline V CDR1 and CDR2: MNHNS, SASEGT. The V and J ends lost 5 bases and 3 bases respectively, with 14 bases between them. In DNA form, the CDR3 reads TGTGCCAGCAGTCACCCGGGCCTCTCCAATCAGCCCCAGCATTTT. Translation: CASSHPGLSNQPQHF.

By proportion, this clonotype is medium-sized. The chain is built from TRBV2 and TRBJ2-3; 8 bases align to TRBD1. V shed 3 bases, J shed 2 bases, and the junction held 4 bases outside the gene matches. CDR3 length equals 15 residues. Germline CDR1 SNHLY, CDR2 FYNNEI. Here the CDR3 DNA reads TGTGCCAGCAGTGATAGACAGGGGTACACAGATACGCAGTATTTT. Protein: CASSDRQGYTDTQYF.

About this clonotype: Just one base apart from a much larger clone, this may be a read error. The rearrangement joins TRBV2 to TRBJ2-7; weak D call: TRBD2 (6 bases). The germline CDR1 and CDR2 sequences are SNHLY and FYNNEI. The CDR3 extends over 12 amino acids. V was cut by 10 bases and J by 2 bases, with 12 bases left in between. The CDR3 protein is CATGVRTYEQYF. The CDR3 DNA is TGTGCCACGGGGGTAAGGACCTACGAGCAGTACTTC.

CDR3 protein: CASTPLQGGTEAFF. The CDR3 bases are TGTGCCAGCACTCCTTTACAGGGGGGGACTGAAGCTTTCTTT. The chain carries TRBV27 and TRBJ1-1, with 8 bases matching TRBD1. The CDR3 runs 14 residues. Germline V gene data show CDR1 as MNHEY and CDR2 as SMNVEV (reference sequence). V trimming: 7 bases; J trimming: 5 bases; junction bases outside the gene matches: 9.

As DNA, the CDR3 is TGTGCCACCGACAGGGTCGGCAACACCGGGGAGCTGTTTTTT. Amino acids: CATDRVGNTGELFF. V is TRBV28 and J is TRBJ2-2, with 7 positions matching TRBD1. This CDR3 comprises 14 residues. Germline assignment: CDR1 MDHEN and CDR2 SYDVKM. The ends lost 10 bases at V and 2 bases at J; junction bases unmatched: 7.

This clonotype was picked up a small number of times. V usage is TRBV28 and J usage is TRBJ1-1, with D unresolved. Trimming took 3 bases from V and 11 from J, leaving 16 bases between them. Germline CDR1 MDHEN, CDR2 SYDVKM. This CDR3 region has 13 residues. The CDR3 coding sequence is TGTGCCAGCAGTTTCCCGAATTCTCTTGGGGCTTTCTTT. Amino acid sequence: CASSFPNSLGAFF.

The rearrangement links TRBV19 to TRBJ2-3; D is perhaps TRBD1 (6 bases). Deletions cut 9 bases from V and 3 bases from J, with 16 bases between. The CDR3 has 14 residues. Per germline, CDR1 LNHDA and CDR2 SQIVND (reference sequence). The CDR3 DNA follows: TGTGCCAGCAGAAACACTCAGGGGACAGATACGCAGTATTTT. Protein: CASRNTQGTDTQYF.

There are a few counts of this clonotype. The CDR3 here is CASSREVTSGSYNEQFF. For the CDR3, the DNA is TGCGCCAGCAGCCGGGAAGTCACTAGCGGATCCTACAATGAGCAGTTCTTC. The chain is built from TRBV4-3 and TRBJ2-1, with TRBD2 matching over 8 bases. The J segment lost 1 base and the V segment lost 4 bases, leaving 9 bases of the junction unmatched. The CDR3 has 17 amino acids. The germline CDR1 and CDR2 sequences are LGHNA and YSLEER.

This clonotype was seen repeatedly, ten times or more. The rearrangement links TRBV20-1 to TRBJ2-3; no clear D gene. The germline CDR1 and CDR2 sequences are DFQATT and SNEGSKA (reference sequence). CDR3 length equals 16 residues. Trimming removed 1 base at V and 1 base at J, with 15 bases between. The CDR3 sequence is CSARATFALGTDTQYF. CDR3 DNA sequence: TGCAGTGCTAGAGCTACTTTCGCGCTAGGCACAGATACGCAGTATTTT.

A few counts support this clonotype. This rearrangement joins TRBV28 to TRBJ2-2, with TRBD2 as a possible D gene (6 bases). CDR1 is MDHEN and CDR2 is SYDVKM in the germline V gene. V lost 3 bases, J lost 1 base, and 12 bases lay in between. The CDR3 extends over 16 amino acids. DNA of the CDR3: TGTGCCAGCAGTTTGAGGGTAGCGGAGAACACCGGGGAGCTGTTTTTT. Translated: CASSLRVAENTGELFF.

This chain links TRBV29-1 with TRBJ1-2; 9 positions match TRBD1. Germline trimming cut 3 bases from V and 3 bases from J; bases unmatched to any gene: 11. This CDR3 is built from 16 residues. From germline, CDR1 is SQVTM and CDR2 ANQGSEA. In DNA form, the CDR3 reads TGCAGCGTTGATTGGGCGGGGACAGGGCTAGACTATGGCTACACCTTC. Protein: CSVDWAGTGLDYGYTF.

This clonotype has a count of ten or more. The chain is built from TRBV7-2 and TRBJ2-1; D perhaps matches TRBD1 (5 bases). Germline V gene sequence: CDR1 SGHTA, CDR2 FQGNSA. The CDR3 covers 14 residues. V was shortened by 4 bases and J by 5 bases, with 12 bases between the two germline ends. Written as DNA, the CDR3 is TGTGCCAGCAGCTACTGGCAGGGCCACAATGAGCAGTTCTTC. Its protein product is CASSYWQGHNEQFF.